The clone carrying this TCR beta chain was seen only a few times. The antigen is undetermined. The CDR3 is 14 amino acids. Germline V gene lookup returns CDR1 MDHEN and CDR2 SYDVKM. The germline V and J ends were trimmed by 1 base and 11 bases, with 17 bases remaining between them. The data belong to a study of CD8 T cells in ankylosing spondylitis. Study results and caveats: Typical of ankylosing spondylitis blood, it appeared, was a TCR beta motif of roughly eight highly homologous variants. Disease-linked clones were found to be CD8+ and relatively rare in peripheral blood.

TCRdb reanalysed the 5' RACE reads using MiXCR and keeps one entry per CDR3 protein. The sample contains some 800,000 distinct CDR3 sequences, 12% of which appear only once. The receptor was isolated from a male donor with ankylosing spondylitis. Sequences were obtained from blood, either unsorted or a sorted T cell fraction (not recorded which). This chain links TRBV28 with TRBJ1-2; D perhaps matches TRBD1 (6 bases). Written as DNA, the CDR3 is TGTGCCAGCAGTTTATACGGGACACCCGTTGAGTACACCTTC. Translation: CASSLYGTPVEYTF.